These T cell receptor beta chains were read from a single sample in a study of T-cell reconstitution after alpha-beta-depleted transplantation in children. TCRdb passed the PCR reads through MiXCR, listing each CDR3 protein once. The sample holds about 210,000 distinct CDR3 sequences, around a sixth seen once. The starting material was PBMCs, mostly from graft donor cells, obtained 360 days after TCRalphabeta/CD19-depleted stem cell transplant. These receptors originate from a male patient aged 2 to 9 who had a stem cell transplant for acute lymphoblastic leukemia, so the T cells may come from the graft donor. CDR3s include the opening cysteine and the closing phenylalanine or tryptophan. Each record gives: V gene, CDR3 length, clone size, D gene, J gene, CDR3 DNA, CDR3 protein. A D gene is named only where the DNA matches it firmly. Clone size, where shown, is once, few, many, or a class for clones that have expanded.

TRBV29-1	13	few	.	TRBJ2-5	TGCAGCGTTGACTCGACTGGGGGAGAGACCCAGTACTTC	CSVDSTGGETQYF
TRBV15	17	.	.	TRBJ2-2	TGTGCCACCAGCAGGGACCACGTGGGTGGGGCCACCGGGGAGCTGTTTTTT	CATSRDHVGGATGELFF
TRBV27	13	.	.	TRBJ1-2	TGTGCCAGCAGTTTTGGGGGTTCCTATGGCTACACCTTC	CASSFGGSYGYTF
TRBV28	12	.	.	TRBJ1-5	TGTGCCAGCATTGGCAATGTGCAGCCCCAGCATTTT	CASIGNVQPQHF
TRBV30	11	few	.	TRBJ1-3	TGTGCGCGGGCCTCTGGAAACACCATATATTTT	CARASGNTIYF
TRBV18	15	many	TRBD1	TRBJ2-7	TGTGCCAGCTCACCGATGACAGGGAAGGCCTACGAGCAGTACTTC	CASSPMTGKAYEQYF
TRBV4-3	18	.	.	TRBJ2-1	TGCGCCAGCAGCCAAGTCCTCCCGAGCGTCCTCTCCTACAATGAGCAGTTCTTC	CASSQVLPSVLSYNEQFF
TRBV5-1	14	.	.	TRBJ1-4	TGCGCCAGCAGCCCGGGACTGATTAATGAAAAACTGTTTTTT	CASSPGLINEKLFF
TRBV29-1	14	many	.	TRBJ2-1	TGCAGCGTTAACTCCGGGACGGTGACGGGTGAGCAGTTCTTC	CSVNSGTVTGEQFF
TRBV25-1	11	.	.	TRBJ1-1	TGTGCCAGCACTTGGAACACTGAAGCTTTCTTT	CASTWNTEAFF
TRBV5-1	15	few	.	TRBJ2-7	TGCGCCAGCAGCTTGGAAACGGGGGTTCCGTACGAGCAGTACTTC	CASSLETGVPYEQYF
TRBV7-9	12	few	.	TRBJ2-3	TGTGCCAGCAGCCCGTTGTTAGATACGCAGTATTTT	CASSPLLDTQYF
TRBV5-5	15	.	.	TRBJ1-4	TGTGCCAGCAGCTTTGGGCTCGGGCACAATGAAAAACTGTTTTTT	CASSFGLGHNEKLFF
TRBV6-2/TRBV6-3	18	.	.	TRBJ2-7	TGTGCCAGCAGTCACTCGACTTGGGAAAGCATGCACTCCTACGAGCAGTACTTC	CASSHSTWESMHSYEQYF
TRBV29-1	12	.	.	TRBJ1-1	TGCAGCGTTGTAGGGAGGATTTCGGAAGCTTTCTTT	CSVVGRISEAFF
TRBV20-1	14	.	TRBD1	TRBJ2-2	TGCAGTGCTAGGGGGACAGTCCTCACCGGGGAGCTGTTTTTT	CSARGTVLTGELFF
TRBV9	11	.	TRBD2	TRBJ2-7	TGTGCCAGTGGACTAGCCTACGAGCAGTACTTC	CASGLAYEQYF
TRBV11-2	17	.	.	TRBJ2-4	TGTGCCAGCAGCCCCGTGCGTAGGGTTCCAGCCAAAAACATTCAGTACTTC	CASSPVRRVPAKNIQYF
TRBV19	13	.	TRBD1	TRBJ1-5	TGTGCCATTGCCGGGACAGGGGGTCAGCCCCAGCATTTT	CAIAGTGGQPQHF
TRBV7-9	13	.	.	TRBJ1-2	TGTGCCAGCAGCTTATACGGGGGAGATGGCTACACCTTC	CASSLYGGDGYTF
TRBV7-8	18	.	TRBD1	TRBJ2-2	TGTGCCAGCAGCTTTCATCTCTTCGGGACAGGGGGTACCGGGGAGCTGTTTTTT	CASSFHLFGTGGTGELFF
TRBV24-1	15	.	TRBD1	TRBJ2-5	TGTGCCACCAGTGAACACGGACAGGGGAGAGAGACCCAGTACTTC	CATSEHGQGRETQYF
TRBV12-3/TRBV12-4	15	large	TRBD2	TRBJ2-1	TGTGCCAGCAGCCTCGGGGGGTCAGTCTACAATGAGCAGTTCTTC	CASSLGGSVYNEQFF
TRBV25-1	13	few	TRBD1	TRBJ2-7	TGTGCCAGCAGGGGGGACAGGGACTACGAGCAGTACTTC	CASRGDRDYEQYF
TRBV5-7	17	.	TRBD1	TRBJ2-7	TGTGCCAGCAGCATTCGGACAGGGCCGGGAGAGATCGACGAGCAGTACTTC	CASSIRTGPGEIDEQYF
TRBV2	14	.	.	TRBJ2-3	TGTGCCAGCTCCGGGACCTCGGGGACAGATACGCAGTATTTT	CASSGTSGTDTQYF
TRBV27	17	.	.	TRBJ2-7	TGTGCCAGCAGTCCAGCCTCGGCCCGGGTCGCCGCCTACGAGCAGTACTTC	CASSPASARVAAYEQYF
TRBV25-1	16	.	.	TRBJ2-2	TGTGCCAGCAGTGGACAGTCAGGGAGAGACACCGGGGAGCTGTTTTTT	CASSGQSGRDTGELFF
TRBV6-2/TRBV6-3	14	.	TRBD1	TRBJ1-2	TGTGCCAGCAGTGGGACAGGGGAGAGATATGGCTACACCTTC	CASSGTGERYGYTF
TRBV5-1	16	.	.	TRBJ2-3	TGCGCCAGCAGCTTAAATACCGGGCCGACGCATGATACGCAGTATTTT	CASSLNTGPTHDTQYF
TRBV10-1	16	few	.	TRBJ2-3	TGCGCCAGCAGTGAGGCTAGCAGCACTGGCACAGATACGCAGTATTTT	CASSEASSTGTDTQYF
TRBV12-3/TRBV12-4	13	many	.	TRBJ1-1	TGTGCCAGCAGGTCCCTCGGGGTGACTGAAGCTTTCTTT	CASRSLGVTEAFF
TRBV6-2/TRBV6-3	14	.	TRBD2	TRBJ2-2	TGTGCCAGCAGTAGCGGGGGGCTCACCGGGGAGCTGTTTTTT	CASSSGGLTGELFF
TRBV9	16	few	.	TRBJ2-1	TGTGCCAGCAGCGTAGTTAACGGGCCTCAGGGCAATGAGCAGTTCTTC	CASSVVNGPQGNEQFF
TRBV4-2	14	.	TRBD1	TRBJ2-1	TGTGCCAGCAGCCATCGGGACAGGGACGATGAGCAGTTCTTC	CASSHRDRDDEQFF
TRBV11-2	15	few	.	TRBJ2-4	TGTGCCAGCAGCTTACTCTGGCTAGCCAAAAACATTCAGTACTTC	CASSLLWLAKNIQYF
TRBV28	16	few	TRBD1	TRBJ2-7	TGTGCCAGCCAGGGACAGGAGACCCGCACCTCCTACGAGCAGTACTTC	CASQGQETRTSYEQYF
TRBV9	15	.	.	TRBJ2-7	TGTGCCAGCAGCGCGTACAAACAGGGTCGGTACGAGCAGTACTTC	CASSAYKQGRYEQYF
TRBV5-6	14	.	.	TRBJ2-7	TGTGCCAGCAGCTTGGATGCGACTACCCACGAGCAGTACTTC	CASSLDATTHEQYF
TRBV4-3	20	few	.	TRBJ2-6	TGCGCCAGCAGCCAAGAAAGCTTCGGGCAGGGGAACTCTGGGGCCAACGTCCTGACTTTC	CASSQESFGQGNSGANVLTF
TRBV12-3/TRBV12-4	12	.	.	TRBJ2-7	TGTGCCAGCAGCGCGGGTACCGTTGAGCAGTACTTC	CASSAGTVEQYF
TRBV7-9	14	.	.	TRBJ2-7	TGTGCCAGCAGTGACCCTATGAGCTCCTACGAGCAGTACTTC	CASSDPMSSYEQYF
TRBV20-1	14	few	.	TRBJ1-6	TGCAGTGCTAGGTCCGGGGCAAATAATTCACCCCTCCACTTT	CSARSGANNSPLHF
TRBV20-1	15	.	TRBD2	TRBJ2-3	TGCAGTGCTAGACGCGGGACTACCTCGTGGGATACGCAGTATTTT	CSARRGTTSWDTQYF
TRBV11-2	15	few	TRBD1	TRBJ1-4	TGTGCCAGCAGCTTAGGGGACAGGGCCAATGAAAAACTGTTTTTT	CASSLGDRANEKLFF
TRBV28	14	once	.	TRBJ1-1	TGTGCCAGCAGTTCCCCTTGGTGGAACACTGAAGCTTTCTTT	CASSSPWWNTEAFF
TRBV29-1	15	.	TRBD1	TRBJ2-1	TGCAGCGTTGATGGACAGGGGAGTAACTACAATGAGCAGTTCTTC	CSVDGQGSNYNEQFF
TRBV20-1	13	few	.	TRBJ1-1	TGCAGAACTGGTAGGGTATTAGGCACTGAAGCTTTCTTT	CRTGRVLGTEAFF
TRBV5-1	14	.	TRBD2	TRBJ2-1	TGCGCCAGCAGAAGAGCGGGAGGGGAAAGTGGGCAGTTCTTC	CASRRAGGESGQFF
TRBV27	17	few	TRBD1	TRBJ1-2	TGTGCCAGCCGCTCACCGGGACAGGGTCCCATTAACTATGGCTACACCTTC	CASRSPGQGPINYGYTF
TRBV28	12	.	.	TRBJ2-1	TGTGCCAGCAGCCCAGACGGGCATGAGCAGTTCTTC	CASSPDGHEQFF
TRBV27	15	few	.	TRBJ1-2	TGTGCCAGCAGCCGGTACCGGGAGATCCCCTATGGCTACACCTTC	CASSRYREIPYGYTF
TRBV6-1	17	.	.	TRBJ1-5	TGTGCCAGCAGTGAGGGAGTGGCCCCCTATAGCAATCAGCCCCAGCATTTT	CASSEGVAPYSNQPQHF